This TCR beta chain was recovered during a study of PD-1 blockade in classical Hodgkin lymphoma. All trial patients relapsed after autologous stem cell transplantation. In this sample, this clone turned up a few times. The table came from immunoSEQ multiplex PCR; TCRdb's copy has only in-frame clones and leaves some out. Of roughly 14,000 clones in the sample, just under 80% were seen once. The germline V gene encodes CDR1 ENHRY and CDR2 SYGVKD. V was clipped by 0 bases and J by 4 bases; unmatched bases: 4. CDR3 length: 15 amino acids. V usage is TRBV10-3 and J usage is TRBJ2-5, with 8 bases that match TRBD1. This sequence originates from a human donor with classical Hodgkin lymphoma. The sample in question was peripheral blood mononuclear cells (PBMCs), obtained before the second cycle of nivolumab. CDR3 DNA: TGTGCCATCAGTGAGTCTCCAGGGGGCGCAGAGACCCAGTACTTC. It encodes CAISESPGGAETQYF.